This T cell receptor (beta chain) stems from a study of breast tumors, draining lymph nodes, adjacent tissues. This clonotype occurred many times. Its antigen remains unknown. Samples came from axillary lymph nodes draining the breast cancer. Study-level results: The lymph node origin of tumor T cells was framed as consistent with a hypothesis, not demonstrated. Findings are consistent with lymph node origin and intratumoral expansion of most tumor T cells.

TCRdb analysed the multiplex PCR reads with MiXCR anew, one entry per CDR3 protein. Found here are some 85,000 distinct CDR3 sequences, approximately 30% of them singletons; the top ten hold over 8%. This CDR3 contains 13 residues. Germline V CDR1 and CDR2: LNHDA, SQIVND (reference sequence). Losses at the gene ends were 3 bases for V and 6 bases for J; bases not matched to a gene: 5. The chain couples TRBV19 to TRBJ2-7; TRBD2 matches at 7 bases. The sequence came from a female donor with breast cancer. Some clones in this sample may be carry-over from other donors' samples. Sequences were obtained from axillary lymph node tissue. CDR3 region: CASSIHPGGEQYF. CDR3 coding DNA: TGTGCCAGTAGTATCCACCCGGGGGGCGAGCAGTACTTC.